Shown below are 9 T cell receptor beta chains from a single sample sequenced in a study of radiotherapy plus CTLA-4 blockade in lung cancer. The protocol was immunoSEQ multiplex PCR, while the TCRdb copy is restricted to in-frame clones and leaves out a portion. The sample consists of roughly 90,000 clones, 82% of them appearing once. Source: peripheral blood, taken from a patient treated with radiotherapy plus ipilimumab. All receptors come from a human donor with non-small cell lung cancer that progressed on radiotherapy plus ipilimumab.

The CDR3 loop reads CASSPGTGGYTDTQYF. CDR3 nucleotides: TGTGCCAGCAGCCCAGGGACGGGAGGGTACACAGATACGCAGTATTTT. The chain is built from TRBV7-3 and TRBJ2-3, with TRBD2 identical over 8 bases. Trimming took 5 bases from V and 2 from J; bases not matched to a gene: 9. Per germline, CDR1 SGHTA and CDR2 FQGTGA. The CDR3 runs to 16 residues.

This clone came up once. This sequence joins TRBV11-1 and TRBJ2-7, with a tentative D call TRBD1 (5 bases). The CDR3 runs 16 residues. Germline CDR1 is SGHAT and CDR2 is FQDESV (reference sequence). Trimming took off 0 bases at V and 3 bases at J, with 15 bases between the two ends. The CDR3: CASSLAATDQDYEQYF. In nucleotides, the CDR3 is TGTGCCAGCAGCTTAGCGGCGACAGACCAGGACTACGAGCAGTACTTC.

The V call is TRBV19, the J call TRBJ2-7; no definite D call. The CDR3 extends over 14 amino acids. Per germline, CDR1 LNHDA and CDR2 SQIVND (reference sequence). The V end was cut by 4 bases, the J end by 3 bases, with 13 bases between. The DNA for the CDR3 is TGTGCCAGTAGTAATCCCTTCGGAAGCTACGAGCAGTACTTC. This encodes CASSNPFGSYEQYF.

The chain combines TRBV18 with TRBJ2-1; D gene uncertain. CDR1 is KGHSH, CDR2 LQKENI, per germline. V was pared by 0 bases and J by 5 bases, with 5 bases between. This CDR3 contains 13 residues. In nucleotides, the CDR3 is TGTGCCAGCTCACCACCCAATGACAATGAGCAGTTCTTC. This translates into CASSPPNDNEQFF.

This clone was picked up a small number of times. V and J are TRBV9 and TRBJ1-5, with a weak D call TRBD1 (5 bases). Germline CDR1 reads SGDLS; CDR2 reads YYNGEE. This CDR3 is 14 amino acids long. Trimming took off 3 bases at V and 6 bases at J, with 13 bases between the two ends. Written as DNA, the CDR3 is TGTGCCAGCAGCGGCCCCAGGGATGCTCAGCCCCAGCATTTT. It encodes CASSGPRDAQPQHF.

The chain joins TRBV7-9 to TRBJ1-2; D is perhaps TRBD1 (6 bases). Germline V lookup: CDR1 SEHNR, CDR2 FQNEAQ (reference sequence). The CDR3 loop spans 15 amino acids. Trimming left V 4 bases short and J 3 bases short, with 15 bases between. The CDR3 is CASSSSSGAYYGYTF. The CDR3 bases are TGTGCCAGCAGCTCTAGCTCAGGGGCCTACTATGGCTACACCTTC.

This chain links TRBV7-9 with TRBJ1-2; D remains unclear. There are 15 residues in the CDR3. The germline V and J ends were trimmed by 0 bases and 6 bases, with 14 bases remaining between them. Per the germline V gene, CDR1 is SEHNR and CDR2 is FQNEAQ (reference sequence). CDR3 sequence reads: CASSLASGSRDGYTF. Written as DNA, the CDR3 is TGTGCCAGCAGCTTAGCGTCCGGGTCTAGGGATGGCTACACCTTC.

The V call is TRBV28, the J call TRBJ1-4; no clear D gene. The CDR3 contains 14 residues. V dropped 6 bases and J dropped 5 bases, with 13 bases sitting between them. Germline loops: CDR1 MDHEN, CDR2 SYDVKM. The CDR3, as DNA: TGTGCCAGCAGCTTCTCGGAGAGGAATGAAAAACTGTTTTTT. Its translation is CASSFSERNEKLFF.

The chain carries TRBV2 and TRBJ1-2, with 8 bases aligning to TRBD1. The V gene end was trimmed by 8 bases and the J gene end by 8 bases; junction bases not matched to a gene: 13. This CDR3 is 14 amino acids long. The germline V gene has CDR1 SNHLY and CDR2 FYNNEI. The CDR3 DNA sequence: TGTGCCAGCGGGAATAAAGACAGGGGAGGCGGCTACACCTTC. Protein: CASGNKDRGGGYTF.